This T cell receptor beta chain stems from a study of T cell responses to AZD1222 COVID-19 vaccine. The CDR3 is made up of 13 amino acids. V lost 0 bases and J 4 bases, leaving 4 bases between the germline ends. The V gene's germline CDR1 is MGHRA and CDR2 YSYEKL. Produced via immunoSEQ multiplex PCR; TCRdb's table is partial and in-frame only. The table lists about 100,000 clones, around 90% of them singletons, with about 1.7% in the top ten. The sequences come from peripheral blood, collected on day 0 of AZD1222 vaccination. The source is an adult in good health. V gene TRBV4-1 combines with J gene TRBJ2-1; D is uncertain. This CDR3 is CASSQEVYNEQFF. The CDR3, as DNA: TGCGCCAGCAGCCAAGAAGTATACAATGAGCAGTTCTTC.